The clone carrying this T cell receptor beta chain was seen just once. What it recognizes is unknown. Sequenced by immunoSEQ multiplex PCR; TCRdb stores in-frame clones only, minus some. The sample lists 95,000 to 110,000 clones, around 91% seen once, with 18% in the top ten. The source of the sample is a study of T cell responses to AZD1222 COVID-19 vaccine. General observations from the study: Spike-spanning, vaccine-associated CD4 TCRs were dominant at 160-218 and 743-854. In a largely white British group with more females than males, clonal diversity was possibly underestimated. Baseline antibody screening turned up just five to seven seropositive AZD1222 recipients. Following two doses of AZD1222, Spike-specific TCR breadth and depth rose.

Sequenced material: peripheral blood, taken on day 0 of AZD1222 vaccination. The sequence came from an adult in good health.

DNA for the CDR3: TGTGCCAGCAGTTTATCTGCGGGGGCGCAGACTGAAGCTTTCTTT. It codes for CASSLSAGAQTEAFF. The chain has TRBV27 and TRBJ1-1, with TRBD1 as a possible D gene (6 bases). The germline V and J ends were trimmed by 0 bases and 5 bases, with 13 bases remaining between them. The CDR3 runs to 15 residues. The germline gives CDR1 MNHEY, CDR2 SMNVEV (reference sequence).